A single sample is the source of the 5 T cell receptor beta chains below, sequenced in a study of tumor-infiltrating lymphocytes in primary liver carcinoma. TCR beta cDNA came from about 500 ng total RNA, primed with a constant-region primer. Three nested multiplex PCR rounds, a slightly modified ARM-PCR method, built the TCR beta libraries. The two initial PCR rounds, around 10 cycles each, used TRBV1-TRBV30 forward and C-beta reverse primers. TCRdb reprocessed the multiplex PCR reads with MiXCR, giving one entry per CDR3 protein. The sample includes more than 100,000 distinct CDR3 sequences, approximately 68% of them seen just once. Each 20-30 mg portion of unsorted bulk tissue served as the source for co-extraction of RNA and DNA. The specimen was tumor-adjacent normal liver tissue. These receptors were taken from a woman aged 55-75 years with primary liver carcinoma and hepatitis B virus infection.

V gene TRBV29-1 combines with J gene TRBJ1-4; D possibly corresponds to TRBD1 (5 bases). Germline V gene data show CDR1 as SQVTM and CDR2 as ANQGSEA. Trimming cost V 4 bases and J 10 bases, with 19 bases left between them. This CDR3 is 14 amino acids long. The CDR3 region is CSVVLERTGGKLFF. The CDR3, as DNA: TGCAGCGTTGTCCTTGAAAGGACCGGGGGAAAACTGTTTTTT.

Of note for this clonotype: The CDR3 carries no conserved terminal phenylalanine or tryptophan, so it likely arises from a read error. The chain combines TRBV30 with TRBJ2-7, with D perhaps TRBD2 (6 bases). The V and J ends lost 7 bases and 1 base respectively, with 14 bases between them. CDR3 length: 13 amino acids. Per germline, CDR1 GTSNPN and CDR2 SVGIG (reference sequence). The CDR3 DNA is TGTGCCTCCGGGGGTGAGTTATCCTACGAGCAGTACCTC. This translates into CASGGELSYEQYL.

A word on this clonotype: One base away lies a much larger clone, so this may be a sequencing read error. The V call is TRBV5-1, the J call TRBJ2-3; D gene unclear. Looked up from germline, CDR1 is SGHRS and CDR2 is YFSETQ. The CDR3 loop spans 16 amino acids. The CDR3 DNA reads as TGCGTCAGCAGCTTGGTACGGCTCGGGAGCACAGATACGCAGTATTTT. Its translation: CVSSLVRLGSTDTQYF.

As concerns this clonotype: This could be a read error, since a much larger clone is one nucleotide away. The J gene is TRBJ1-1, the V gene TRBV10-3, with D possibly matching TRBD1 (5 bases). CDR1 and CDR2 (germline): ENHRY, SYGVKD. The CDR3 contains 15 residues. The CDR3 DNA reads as TGTGCCATCAGAGGAGGTACAGGAGTTAACACTGAAGCTCTCTTT. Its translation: CAIRGGTGVNTEALF.

As DNA, the CDR3 is TGTGCCAGTAGTATCGGGAGCGGGAGGAACACTGAAGCTTTCTTT. It yields the protein CASSIGSGRNTEAFF. The rearrangement links TRBV19 to TRBJ1-1, with unresolved D. The germline CDR1 and CDR2 sequences are LNHDA and SQIVND (reference sequence). The CDR3 loop spans 15 amino acids. Trimming removed 3 bases at V and 1 base at J, with 12 bases between.